A selection of T cell receptor beta chains follows, all from one sample in a study of T-cell reconstitution after alpha-beta-depleted transplantation in children. TCRdb passed the PCR reads through MiXCR, listing each CDR3 protein once. The repertoire includes about 830,000 distinct CDR3 sequences, under 20% of them detected once, and roughly 5% sits in the top ten. This sample comprised PBMCs, mostly from graft donor cells, obtained 360 days after TCRalphabeta/CD19-depleted stem cell transplant. These receptors were collected from a male patient younger than 18 who had a stem cell transplant for acute lymphoblastic leukemia, so the T cells may come from the graft donor. Both conserved end residues are part of each CDR3. D genes are given only for firm matches. A clone size is listed for some rows: how often the clone was seen (once, few, many), or a class if it is expanded.

V gene	D gene	clone size	J gene	CDR3 protein	CDR3 DNA
TRBV24-1	.	.	TRBJ1-2	CATSDFATGYGYTF	TGTGCCACCAGTGATTTTGCGACAGGCTATGGCTACACCTTC
TRBV12-3/TRBV12-4	TRBD1	many	TRBJ1-2	CASREPGQGGPGYTF	TGTGCCAGCAGAGAGCCGGGACAGGGCGGTCCTGGCTACACCTTC
TRBV20-1	.	few	TRBJ1-5	CSATMGRAKPQHF	TGCAGTGCTACCATGGGCAGGGCAAAGCCCCAGCATTTT
TRBV20-1	TRBD1	few	TRBJ2-3	CSGATGLDTQYF	TGCAGTGGGGCGACAGGGTTGGATACGCAGTATTTT
TRBV12-3/TRBV12-4	.	.	TRBJ2-7	CASSMVPSYEQYF	TGTGCCAGCAGTATGGTCCCCTCATACGAGCAGTACTTC
TRBV5-4	TRBD2	.	TRBJ2-3	CASSLEGLAGGLNTQYF	TGTGCCAGCAGCTTGGAGGGACTAGCGGGAGGGTTGAATACGCAGTATTTT
TRBV11-1	TRBD2	few	TRBJ2-1	CASSLAPLGLAGVGNEQFF	TGTGCCAGCAGCTTAGCTCCGCTCGGACTAGCGGGAGTAGGGAATGAGCAGTTCTTC
TRBV12-5	TRBD2	few	TRBJ2-2	CASGLFAGVITGELFF	TGTGCTAGTGGTTTGTTTGCGGGAGTTATCACCGGGGAGCTGTTTTTT
TRBV7-9	.	few	TRBJ2-7	CASSLPGALSYEQYF	TGTGCCAGCAGCTTACCAGGGGCCCTCTCCTACGAGCAGTACTTC
TRBV20-1	.	.	TRBJ2-3	CSGLEFTDTQYF	TGCAGTGGTCTGGAGTTCACAGATACGCAGTATTTT
TRBV12-3/TRBV12-4	.	few	TRBJ2-1	CASSFAVSYNEQFF	TGTGCCAGCAGTTTTGCGGTCTCCTACAATGAGCAGTTCTTC
TRBV4-1	TRBD1	.	TRBJ2-5	CASSSRRDRGGETQYF	TGCGCCAGCAGCTCCCGCCGGGACAGGGGCGGAGAGACCCAGTACTTC
TRBV12-3/TRBV12-4	.	few	TRBJ2-7	CASSLIVVSGEQYF	TGTGCCAGCAGTTTAATAGTAGTTTCTGGTGAGCAGTACTTC
TRBV2	.	.	TRBJ2-2	CASSEARAGSTGELFF	TGTGCCAGCAGTGAAGCGCGAGCAGGGAGCACCGGGGAGCTGTTTTTT
TRBV12-3/TRBV12-4	TRBD2	.	TRBJ2-1	CASSPTLRLAGGKNEQFF	TGTGCCAGCAGCCCGACCCTAAGACTAGCGGGAGGGAAGAATGAGCAGTTCTTC
TRBV12-3/TRBV12-4	.	few	TRBJ1-6	CASSLSVRDSSSPLHF	TGTGCCAGCAGTTTAAGTGTGCGGGACTCCTCTTCACCCCTCCACTTT
TRBV9	.	many	TRBJ1-1	CASSPPGEFHTEAFF	TGTGCCAGCAGCCCTCCAGGGGAATTTCACACTGAAGCTTTCTTT
TRBV24-1	.	many	TRBJ2-2	CATSDLRVATNTGELFF	TGTGCCACCAGTGATTTGAGGGTAGCGACTAACACCGGGGAGCTGTTTTTT
TRBV6-5	.	.	TRBJ2-1	CASSFYRSSYNEQFF	TGTGCCAGCAGTTTCTACAGAAGCTCCTACAATGAGCAGTTCTTC
TRBV20-1	.	few	TRBJ2-1	CSVPPSVDNEQFF	TGCAGTGTCCCTCCCTCTGTCGACAATGAGCAGTTCTTC
TRBV20-1	.	.	TRBJ1-1	CSAGKDYDTEAFF	TGCAGTGCCGGAAAGGACTACGACACTGAAGCTTTCTTT
TRBV7-9	.	.	TRBJ2-5	CASSIQQGRKTQYF	TGTGCCAGCAGCATTCAACAGGGTCGGAAGACCCAGTACTTC
TRBV9	.	many	TRBJ2-7	CASSARDFPSYEQYF	TGTGCCAGCAGCGCACGGGACTTCCCCTCCTACGAGCAGTACTTC
TRBV29-1	TRBD1	.	TRBJ1-5	CSVAGGGGNQPQHF	TGCAGCGTTGCAGGGGGCGGTGGCAATCAGCCCCAGCATTTT
TRBV11-2	TRBD2	few	TRBJ2-2	CASSSGSGVLPGELFF	TGTGCCAGCAGCTCCGGTAGCGGGGTGCTGCCCGGGGAGCTGTTTTTT
TRBV6-5	.	many	TRBJ1-3	CASSPFGRGTQNTIYF	TGTGCCAGCAGCCCATTCGGCAGGGGCACGCAAAACACCATATATTTT
TRBV4-1	TRBD2	.	TRBJ2-1	CASSQEGSGRGNEQFF	TGCGCCAGCAGCCAAGAGGGTAGCGGGAGGGGCAATGAGCAGTTCTTC
TRBV18	TRBD1	.	TRBJ2-7	CASSQGVRSYEQYF	TGTGCCAGCTCGCAGGGGGTACGTAGTTACGAGCAGTACTTC
TRBV7-9	.	.	TRBJ1-4	CASSLGRRERLSEKLFF	TGTGCCAGCAGCTTAGGCCGCCGGGAGAGGTTGAGTGAAAAACTGTTTTTT
TRBV5-1	.	many	TRBJ2-5	CASSLDSVTQETQYF	TGCGCCAGCAGCTTGGACAGCGTAACACAAGAGACCCAGTACTTC
TRBV12-3/TRBV12-4	.	few	TRBJ2-1	CASSPTSERGNEQFF	TGTGCCAGCAGTCCAACGAGTGAGAGGGGCAATGAGCAGTTCTTC
TRBV10-1	TRBD2	few	TRBJ2-3	CASSEPGLAGGSTDTQYF	TGCGCCAGCAGTGAACCGGGACTAGCGGGAGGAAGCACAGATACGCAGTATTTT
TRBV7-9	.	.	TRBJ2-1	CASSRTPFSYNEQFF	TGTGCCAGCAGCCGGACACCTTTCTCCTACAATGAGCAGTTCTTC
TRBV6-1	TRBD1	few	TRBJ1-5	CASRLTGADSNQPQHF	TGTGCCAGCAGATTGACAGGGGCCGATAGCAATCAGCCCCAGCATTTT